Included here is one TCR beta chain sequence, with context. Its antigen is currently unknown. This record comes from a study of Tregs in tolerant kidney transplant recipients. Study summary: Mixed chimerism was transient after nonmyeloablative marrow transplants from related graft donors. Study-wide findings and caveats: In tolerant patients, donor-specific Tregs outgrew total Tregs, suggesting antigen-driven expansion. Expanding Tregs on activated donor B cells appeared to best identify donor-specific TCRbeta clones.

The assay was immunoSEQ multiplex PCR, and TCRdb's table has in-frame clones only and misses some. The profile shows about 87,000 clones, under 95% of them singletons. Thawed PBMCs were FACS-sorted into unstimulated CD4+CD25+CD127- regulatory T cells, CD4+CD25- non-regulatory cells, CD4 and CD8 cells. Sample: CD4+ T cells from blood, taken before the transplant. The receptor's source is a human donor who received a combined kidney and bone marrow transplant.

The CDR3 is CASSLASRGSEAFF. The CDR3, as DNA: TGTGCCAGCAGCTTAGCAAGCAGGGGTTCTGAAGCTTTCTTT. V and J are TRBV7-6 and TRBJ1-1; D is possibly TRBD1 (6 bases). Trimming removed 0 bases from V and 6 bases from J, with 11 bases in between. In germline, CDR1 is SGHVS, CDR2 FNYEAQ. This CDR3 is built from 14 residues.